This TCR beta chain was captured by sequencing in a study of blood T cells in healthy people across ages. Study-wide background: For every two T cells, template switching captured about one barcoded beta molecule.

In this sample, this clonotype turned up a few times. The V gene end was trimmed by 0 bases and the J gene end by 6 bases; junction bases not matched to a gene: 6. This CDR3 is 16 amino acids long. The germline gives CDR1 SGHTA, CDR2 FQGNSA. A second about 7 to 11 cycle PCR used barcoded and J-beta primers. TCRdb passed the 5' RACE reads through MiXCR, listing each CDR3 protein once. The sample carries around 600,000 distinct CDR3 sequences, around 48% recorded once. The sequence derives from a man older than 75 in good health. Sequencing was performed on blood. This chain connects TRBV7-2 to TRBJ2-5; 11 bases agree with TRBD1. The CDR3 DNA sequence: TGTGCCAGCAGCTTAGCTCCCCGGGACAGGGGGAAGACCCAGTACTTC. Translation gives CASSLAPRDRGKTQYF.